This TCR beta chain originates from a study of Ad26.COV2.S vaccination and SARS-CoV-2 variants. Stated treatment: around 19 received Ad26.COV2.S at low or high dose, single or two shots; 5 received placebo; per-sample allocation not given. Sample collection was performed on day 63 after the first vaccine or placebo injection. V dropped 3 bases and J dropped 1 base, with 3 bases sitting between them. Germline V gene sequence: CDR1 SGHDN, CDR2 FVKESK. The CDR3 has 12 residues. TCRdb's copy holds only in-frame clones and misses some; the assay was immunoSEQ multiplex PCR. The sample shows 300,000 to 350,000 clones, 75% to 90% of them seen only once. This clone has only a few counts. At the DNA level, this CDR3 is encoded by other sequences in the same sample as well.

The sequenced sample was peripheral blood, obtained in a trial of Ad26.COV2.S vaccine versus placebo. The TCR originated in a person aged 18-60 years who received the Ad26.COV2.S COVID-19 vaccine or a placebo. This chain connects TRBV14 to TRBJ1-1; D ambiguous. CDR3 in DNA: TGTGCCAGCAGCCACAGGAACACTGAAGCTTTCTTT. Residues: CASSHRNTEAFF.